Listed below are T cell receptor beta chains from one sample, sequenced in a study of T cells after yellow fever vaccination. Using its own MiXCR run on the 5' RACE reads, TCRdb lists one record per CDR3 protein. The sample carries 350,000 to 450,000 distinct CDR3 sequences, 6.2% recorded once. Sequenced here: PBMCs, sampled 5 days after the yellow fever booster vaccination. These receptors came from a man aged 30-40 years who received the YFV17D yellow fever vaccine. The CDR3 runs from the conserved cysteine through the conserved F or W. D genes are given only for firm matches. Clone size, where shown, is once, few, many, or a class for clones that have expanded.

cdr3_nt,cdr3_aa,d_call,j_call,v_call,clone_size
TGTGCCAGCAGCCCCTCCAGGGTCGGGCAAGAGACCCAGTACTTC,CASSPSRVGQETQYF,NA,TRBJ2-5,TRBV7-2,many
TGTGCCAGTAGTATAGATCTGGAAGACCTCCACTTT,CASSIDLEDLHF,NA,TRBJ1-6,TRBV19,few
TGCAGTGCTAGGGACAGGAATTACTACGAGCAGTACTTC,CSARDRNYYEQYF,TRBD1,TRBJ2-7,TRBV20-1,few
TGTGCCAGCAGCCTCTCCCTCGGGGAGCTGTTTTTT,CASSLSLGELFF,NA,TRBJ2-2,TRBV3-1,many
TGCGCCAGCAGCCAAGATCTTTTGCGACTAGCGGAGCTCTACGAGCAGTACTTC,CASSQDLLRLAELYEQYF,TRBD2,TRBJ2-7,TRBV4-1,few
TGTGCCAGCAGCTTGGGCTATAGCACAGATACGCAGTATTTT,CASSLGYSTDTQYF,NA,TRBJ2-3,TRBV5-4,many
TGTGCCAGCACCAAGCGTATGAACACTGAAGCTTTCTTT,CASTKRMNTEAFF,NA,TRBJ1-1,TRBV7-8,many
TGTGCCAGCAGCGCACTTGTTTCGTACGGGGCAACTAATGAAAAACTGTTTTTT,CASSALVSYGATNEKLFF,NA,TRBJ1-4,TRBV11-2,NA
TGTGCCAGCAGCTTACTTCTTACTAGCGGGGCCACCAGGGAGCAGTTCTTC,CASSLLLTSGATREQFF,TRBD2,TRBJ2-1,TRBV7-8,NA
TGCAGTGCTTCGACATGGACTAGCGGGAGGACAGATACGCAGTATTTT,CSASTWTSGRTDTQYF,TRBD2,TRBJ2-3,TRBV20-1,NA
TGCAGTGCTATATACCTGGGACTAGCGGGAGATGAGCAGTTCTTC,CSAIYLGLAGDEQFF,TRBD2,TRBJ2-1,TRBV20-1,NA
TGTGCCACCAGCAGATATCCCCAGAGCTCTGGAAACACCATATATTTT,CATSRYPQSSGNTIYF,NA,TRBJ1-3,TRBV15,few
TGTGCCAGCAGCTTGTGGGGACTGACTAGCGGGAGGGATGGCGAGTTCTTC,CASSLWGLTSGRDGEFF,TRBD2,TRBJ2-1,TRBV5-6,few
TGTGCCAGCAGCATCCCACGGGACTCCTACGAGCAGTACTTC,CASSIPRDSYEQYF,NA,TRBJ2-7,TRBV5-4,few
TGCGCCATGCTTCGACAGGCGCGAGAGACCCAGTACTTC,CAMLRQARETQYF,NA,TRBJ2-5,TRBV23-1,NA
TGTGCCATTCAAAGGGGGGGAGAGACCCAGTACTTC,CAIQRGGETQYF,NA,TRBJ2-5,TRBV7-2,NA
TGTGCCAGCAGCTTAGTAGTTCAGGGGAACTATGGCTACACCTTC,CASSLVVQGNYGYTF,NA,TRBJ1-2,TRBV7-2,many
TGCAGCGTTGTCCCGGAGAATGAGCAGTTCTTC,CSVVPENEQFF,NA,TRBJ2-1,TRBV29-1,NA
TGCAGCGTCACAAGGGGCTCTGGGGCCAACGTCCTGACTTTC,CSVTRGSGANVLTF,NA,TRBJ2-6,TRBV29-1,few
TGTGCCACCAGTAAGACTAGCGGCGGTGATGAGCAGTTCTTC,CATSKTSGGDEQFF,TRBD2,TRBJ2-1,TRBV15,few
TGTGCCAGCAGCCCATACTCCGGCCAACGGACTTTGAGGCCCCAGCATTTT,CASSPYSGQRTLRPQHF,NA,TRBJ1-5,TRBV6-2/TRBV6-3,few
TGTGCCAGCAGTGAAAGGCAAGAGACCCAGTACTTC,CASSERQETQYF,NA,TRBJ2-5,TRBV2,few
TGTGCCAGCAGCAGAAGAAACTCTGGAAACACCATATATTTT,CASSRRNSGNTIYF,NA,TRBJ1-3,TRBV7-2,few
TGTGCCAGCAGTTCGAACAAGGGGCGCGACGAGCAGTACTTC,CASSSNKGRDEQYF,NA,TRBJ2-7,TRBV28,NA
TGTGCCAGCAGCTTAACCGGGAGTGTTAGAGAGACCCAGTACTTC,CASSLTGSVRETQYF,NA,TRBJ2-5,TRBV7-9,few
TGTGCCAGCAGTTACGGGGGTGAACGAGAGACCCAGTACTTC,CASSYGGERETQYF,NA,TRBJ2-5,TRBV6-5,many
TGCAGCGTCCTTTCAGCGAATGCAGATACGCAGTATTTT,CSVLSANADTQYF,NA,TRBJ2-3,TRBV29-1,few
TGTGCCAGCAGCCAAGGGGCCAGGGCAGAGACCCAGTACTTC,CASSQGARAETQYF,NA,TRBJ2-5,TRBV3-1,few
TGCGCCAGCAGCCAAGGAGGGGGTCAGGGGACCGGGGAGCTGTTTTTT,CASSQGGGQGTGELFF,NA,TRBJ2-2,TRBV4-3,many
TGTGCCAGCAGTCAAATCAGCACCGGGGAGCTGTTTTTT,CASSQISTGELFF,NA,TRBJ2-2,TRBV6-6,many
TGCGCCAGCAGAGCGGGACCCGACACGGGTACGCAGTATTTT,CASRAGPDTGTQYF,TRBD2,TRBJ2-3,TRBV23-1,NA
TGTGCCAGCAGTACAACTAGCGGGGGTGAGCAGTACTTC,CASSTTSGGEQYF,TRBD2,TRBJ2-7,TRBV12-3/TRBV12-4,few
TGCGCCAGCAGCCCTGGATTACCCGGGGAGCTGTTTTTT,CASSPGLPGELFF,NA,TRBJ2-2,TRBV5-1,many
TGCGCCAGCAGCTTGGATGGTTGGCAGGATCAGCCCCAGCATTTT,CASSLDGWQDQPQHF,NA,TRBJ1-5,TRBV5-1,NA
TGCAGTGCCCCGCGGGGAGTCGAGCAGTACTTC,CSAPRGVEQYF,NA,TRBJ2-7,TRBV20-1,NA
TGCAGCGTTGTTCGGGGACTAGCGGGACCCTACGAGCAGTACTTC,CSVVRGLAGPYEQYF,TRBD2,TRBJ2-7,TRBV29-1,NA
TGTGCCTGGAAGGGAATCGGGGCTGAAGCTTTCTTT,CAWKGIGAEAFF,NA,TRBJ1-1,TRBV30,many
TGTGCCAGCGGGGTAACCTACGAGCAGTACTTC,CASGVTYEQYF,NA,TRBJ2-7,TRBV12-3/TRBV12-4,many
TGTGCCAGCAGCCAAGTTGTGGGACCGAGGACCTACGAGCAGTACTTC,CASSQVVGPRTYEQYF,NA,TRBJ2-7,TRBV14,NA
TGTGCCAGCAGCCCTATCAACAGCTACGAGCAGTACTTC,CASSPINSYEQYF,NA,TRBJ2-7,TRBV12-3/TRBV12-4,few
TGCGCCAGCAGCCCGGACCGACCCACAGATACGCAGTATTTT,CASSPDRPTDTQYF,NA,TRBJ2-3,TRBV5-1,NA
TGTGCCAGCAGCCTCTCAAAGCCCCCCGAGTCTTTGGAGACCCAGTACTTC,CASSLSKPPESLETQYF,NA,TRBJ2-5,TRBV3-1,many
TGCGCCAGCACGACCGGGACAGGGGGCAATGAGCAGTTCTTC,CASTTGTGGNEQFF,TRBD1,TRBJ2-1,TRBV5-1,many
TGTGCCAGCAGCCCCTCGGGGGGACGCGAGCAGTACTTC,CASSPSGGREQYF,TRBD2,TRBJ2-7,TRBV12-3/TRBV12-4,many
TGTGCCATCAGTGAGCGGAATTGGGGCCTCCAAGAGACCCAGTACTTC,CAISERNWGLQETQYF,NA,TRBJ2-5,TRBV10-3,NA
TGCGCCAGCAGTGAGTCAGCGACCAGCACAGATACGCAGTATTTT,CASSESATSTDTQYF,NA,TRBJ2-3,TRBV10-1,few
TGTGCCAGCGGACATTTTTCCTCCTACGAGCAGTACTTC,CASGHFSSYEQYF,NA,TRBJ2-7,TRBV27,many
TGCGCCAGCAGCTCTCTCGACGTCTCTGGGGCCAACGTCCTGACTTTC,CASSSLDVSGANVLTF,NA,TRBJ2-6,TRBV5-1,few
TGCGCCAGCAGCGGCCCCCACGAGCAGTACTTC,CASSGPHEQYF,NA,TRBJ2-7,TRBV5-1,many
TGCAGCGTGGTTGACAGGGCGGGATTGAACACTGAAGCTTTCTTT,CSVVDRAGLNTEAFF,TRBD1,TRBJ1-1,TRBV29-1,many
NA,CASRGRDPVLHPTQYF,NA,TRBJ2-5,TRBV7-2,few
TGCAGCGTTGAAGGGGGGCCTAGCGGGAGTTCGAAAAACATTCAGTACTTC,CSVEGGPSGSSKNIQYF,TRBD2,TRBJ2-4,TRBV29-1,many
TGTGCCAGCATAGACAGGTCTCTCGGCACTGAAGCTTTCTTT,CASIDRSLGTEAFF,NA,TRBJ1-1,TRBV6-1,NA
TGCAGCGTCGGGGGTGGGACTAGTAGTTCCGAGCAGTACTTC,CSVGGGTSSSEQYF,TRBD2,TRBJ2-7,TRBV29-1,many
TGTGCCAGCAGCTTCGACAGAGCCTACGAGCAGTACTTC,CASSFDRAYEQYF,NA,TRBJ2-7,TRBV7-8,many
TGTGCCAGCAGCCCCCCCCGGGGCCCGGCTAATGAGCAGTTCTTC,CASSPPRGPANEQFF,NA,TRBJ2-1,TRBV7-2,many
TGTGCCAGCAGTAAGACTGGACAGGGGGAGACGGTCTTC,CASSKTGQGETVF,TRBD1,TRBJ2-1,TRBV12-3/TRBV12-4,many